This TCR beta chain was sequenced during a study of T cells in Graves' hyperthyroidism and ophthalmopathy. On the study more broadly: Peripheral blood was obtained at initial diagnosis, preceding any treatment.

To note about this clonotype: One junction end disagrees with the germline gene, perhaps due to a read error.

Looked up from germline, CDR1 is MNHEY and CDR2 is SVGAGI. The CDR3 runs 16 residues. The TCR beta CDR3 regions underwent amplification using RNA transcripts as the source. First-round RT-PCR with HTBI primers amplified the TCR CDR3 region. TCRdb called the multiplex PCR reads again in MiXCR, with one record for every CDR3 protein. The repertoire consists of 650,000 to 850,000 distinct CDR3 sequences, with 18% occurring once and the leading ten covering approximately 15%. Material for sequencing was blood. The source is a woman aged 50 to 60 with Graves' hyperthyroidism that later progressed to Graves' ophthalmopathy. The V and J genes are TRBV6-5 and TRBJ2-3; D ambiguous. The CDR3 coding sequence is TGTGCCAGCAATTACACTGTATCGACTAGCACAGATACGCAGTATTTT. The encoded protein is CASNYTVSTSTDTQYF.